This T cell receptor (beta chain) is from a study of blood T cell repertoires in COVID-19. Study as a whole: The samples span acute and convalescent COVID-19 from the United States, Italy and Spain.

This clone came up once. Original analysis: The assay estimated nucleated cells by amplifying reference gene primers. The assay was immunoSEQ multiplex PCR, and TCRdb's table has in-frame clones only and misses some. D and trimming come from the DNA, and the V and J calls and clone size come from that table. This sample carries roughly 200,000 clones, around 82% of them seen once, and the ten largest clones take 4.4%. The V gene lost 1 base and the J gene lost 2 bases, with 8 bases spanning the gap. The CDR3 length is 14 residues. Germline CDR1 is LGHNA and CDR2 is YSLEER. The chain carries TRBV4-3 and TRBJ1-2; D gene unclear. The source of this sequence is a man aged 45-60 years with active or convalescent COVID-19. The sample consisted of peripheral blood. CDR3 DNA sequence: TGCGCCAGCAGCCAAGGCGAGAGAAACTATGGCTACACCTTC. This encodes CASSQGERNYGYTF.